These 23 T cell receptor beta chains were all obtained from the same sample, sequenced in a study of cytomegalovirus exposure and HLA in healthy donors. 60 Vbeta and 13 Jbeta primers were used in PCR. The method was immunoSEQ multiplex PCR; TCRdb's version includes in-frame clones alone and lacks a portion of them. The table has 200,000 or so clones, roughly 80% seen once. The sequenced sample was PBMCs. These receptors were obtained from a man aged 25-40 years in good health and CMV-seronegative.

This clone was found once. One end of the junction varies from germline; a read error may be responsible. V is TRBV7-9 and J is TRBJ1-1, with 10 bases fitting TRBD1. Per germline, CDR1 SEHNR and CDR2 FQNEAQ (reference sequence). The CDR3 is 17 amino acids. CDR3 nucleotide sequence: TGTTCCAGCAGCTTAGATACCGACAGGGGGCGCAACACTGAAGCTTTCTTT. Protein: CSSSLDTDRGRNTEAFF.

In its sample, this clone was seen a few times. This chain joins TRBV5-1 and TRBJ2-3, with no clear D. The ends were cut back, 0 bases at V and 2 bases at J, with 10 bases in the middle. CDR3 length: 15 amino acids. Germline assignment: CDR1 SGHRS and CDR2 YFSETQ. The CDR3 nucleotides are TGCGCCAGCAGCTTGGGGGCTTCCTTCACAGATACGCAGTATTTT. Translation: CASSLGASFTDTQYF.

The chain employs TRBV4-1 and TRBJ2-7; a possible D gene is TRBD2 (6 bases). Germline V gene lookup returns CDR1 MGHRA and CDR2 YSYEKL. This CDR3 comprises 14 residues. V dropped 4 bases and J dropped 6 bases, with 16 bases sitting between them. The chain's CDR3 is CASSRSGGGSEQYF. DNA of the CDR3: TGCGCCAGCAGCCGGTCGGGTGGAGGGAGCGAGCAGTACTTC.

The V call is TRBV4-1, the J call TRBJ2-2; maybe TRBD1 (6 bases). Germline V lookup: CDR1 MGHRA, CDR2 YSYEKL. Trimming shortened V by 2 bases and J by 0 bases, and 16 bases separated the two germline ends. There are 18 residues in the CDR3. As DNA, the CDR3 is TGCGCCAGCAGCCAATCATCGAACAGGGCGGCGAACACCGGGGAGCTGTTTTTT. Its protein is CASSQSSNRAANTGELFF.

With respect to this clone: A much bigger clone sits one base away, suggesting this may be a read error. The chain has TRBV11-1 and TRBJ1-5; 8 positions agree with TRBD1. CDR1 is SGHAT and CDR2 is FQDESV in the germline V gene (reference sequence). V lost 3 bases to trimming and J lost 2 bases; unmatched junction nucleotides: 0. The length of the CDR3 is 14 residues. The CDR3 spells CASSLTGGNQPQHF. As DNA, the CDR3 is TGTGCCAGCAGCTTGACAGGGGGCAATCAGCCCCAGCATTTT. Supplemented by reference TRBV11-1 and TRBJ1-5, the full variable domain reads EAEVAQSPRYKITEKSQAVAFWCDPISGHATLYWYRQILGQGPELLVQFQDESVVDDSQLPKDRFSAERLKGVDSTLKIQPAELGDSAMYLCASSLTGGNQPQHFGDGTRLSIL.

The DNA for the CDR3 is TGCGCCAGCAGCTTGGCGAGGGGGCGGAGCACTGAAGCTTTCTTT. It is translated as CASSLARGRSTEAFF. The chain uses TRBV5-1 and TRBJ1-1; TRBD1 matches at 7 bases. The CDR3 spans 15 residues. The germline CDR1 and CDR2 sequences are SGHRS and YFSETQ. V lost 0 bases, J lost 4 bases, and 6 bases stayed unmatched.

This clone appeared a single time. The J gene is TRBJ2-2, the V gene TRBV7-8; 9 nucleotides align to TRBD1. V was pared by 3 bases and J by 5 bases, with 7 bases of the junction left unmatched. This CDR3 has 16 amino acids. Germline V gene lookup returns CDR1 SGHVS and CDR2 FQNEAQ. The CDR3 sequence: CASSFWGQGRTGELFF. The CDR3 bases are TGTGCCAGCAGCTTCTGGGGACAGGGAAGGACCGGGGAGCTGTTTTTT.

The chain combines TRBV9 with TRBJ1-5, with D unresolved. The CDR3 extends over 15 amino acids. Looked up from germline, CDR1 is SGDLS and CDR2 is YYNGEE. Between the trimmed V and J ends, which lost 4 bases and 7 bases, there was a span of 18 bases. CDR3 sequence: CASSTNGRGGQPQHF. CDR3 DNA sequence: TGTGCCAGCAGCACAAACGGACGTGGAGGACAGCCCCAGCATTTT.

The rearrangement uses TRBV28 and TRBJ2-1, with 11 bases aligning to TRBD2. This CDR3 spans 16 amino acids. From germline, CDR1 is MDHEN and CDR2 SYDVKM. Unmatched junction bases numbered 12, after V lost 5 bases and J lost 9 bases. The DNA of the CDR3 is TGTGCCAGCAGTCCCTTGACTAGCGGGGTGCTGCTTGAGCAGTTCTTC. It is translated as CASSPLTSGVLLEQFF. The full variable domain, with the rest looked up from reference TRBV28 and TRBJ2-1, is DVKVTQSSRYLVKRTGEKVFLECVQDMDHENMFWYRQDPGLGLRLIYFSYDVKMKEKGDIPEGYSVSREKKERFSLILESASTNQTSMYLCASSPLTSGVLLEQFFGPGTRLTVL.

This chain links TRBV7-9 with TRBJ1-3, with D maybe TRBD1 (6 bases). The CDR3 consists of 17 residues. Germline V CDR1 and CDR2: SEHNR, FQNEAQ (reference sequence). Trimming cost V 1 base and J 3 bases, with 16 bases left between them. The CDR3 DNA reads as TGTGCCAGCAGCTTAGTAAGTGGGGGCTTGGTTGGAAACACCATATATTTT. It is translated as CASSLVSGGLVGNTIYF.

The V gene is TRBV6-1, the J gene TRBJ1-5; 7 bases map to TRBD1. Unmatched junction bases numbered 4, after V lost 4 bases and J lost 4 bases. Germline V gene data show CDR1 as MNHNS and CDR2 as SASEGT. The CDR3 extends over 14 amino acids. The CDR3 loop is CASSALTGNQPQHF. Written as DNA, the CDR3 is TGTGCCAGCAGTGCCCTGACAGGGAATCAGCCCCAGCATTTT.

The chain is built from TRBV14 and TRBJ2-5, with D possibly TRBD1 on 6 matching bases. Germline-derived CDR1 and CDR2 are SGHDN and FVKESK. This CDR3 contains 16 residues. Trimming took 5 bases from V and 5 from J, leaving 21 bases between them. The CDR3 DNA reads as TGTGCCAGCAGCTCCCAGAGGTGGGGGCCAGTGGAGACCCAGTACTTC. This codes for CASSSQRWGPVETQYF.

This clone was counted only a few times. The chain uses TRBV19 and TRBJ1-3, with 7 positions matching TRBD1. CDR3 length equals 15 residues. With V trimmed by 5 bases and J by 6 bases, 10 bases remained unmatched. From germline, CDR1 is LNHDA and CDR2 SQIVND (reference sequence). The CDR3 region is CASSSPGQMLNTIYF. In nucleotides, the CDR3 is TGTGCCAGTAGTTCGCCGGGACAGATGCTAAACACCATATATTTT.

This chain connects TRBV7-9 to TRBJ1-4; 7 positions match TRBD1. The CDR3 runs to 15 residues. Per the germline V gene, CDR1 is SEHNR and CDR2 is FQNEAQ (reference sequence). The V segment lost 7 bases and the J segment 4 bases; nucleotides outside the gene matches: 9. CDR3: CASTAGGFGNEKLFF. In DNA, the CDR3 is TGTGCCAGCACGGCAGGGGGATTTGGTAATGAAAAACTGTTTTTT. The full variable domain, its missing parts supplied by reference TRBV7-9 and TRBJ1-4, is DTGVSQNPRHKITKRGQNVTFRCDPISEHNRLYWYRQTLGQGPEFLTYFQNEAQLEKSRLLSDRFSAERPKGSFSTLEIQRTEQGDSAMYLCASTAGGFGNEKLFFGSGTQLSVL.

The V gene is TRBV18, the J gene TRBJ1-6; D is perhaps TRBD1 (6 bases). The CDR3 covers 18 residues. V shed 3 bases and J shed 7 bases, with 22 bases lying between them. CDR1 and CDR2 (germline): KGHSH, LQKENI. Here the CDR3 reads CASSPRTDVASPNSPLHF. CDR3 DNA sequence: TGTGCCAGCTCACCCAGGACAGACGTAGCGTCTCCGAATTCACCCCTCCACTTT.

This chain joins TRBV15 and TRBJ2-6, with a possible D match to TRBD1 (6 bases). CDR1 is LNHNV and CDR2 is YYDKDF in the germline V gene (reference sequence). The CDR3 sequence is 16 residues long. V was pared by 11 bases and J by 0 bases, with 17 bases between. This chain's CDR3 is CASKEGVASGANVLTF. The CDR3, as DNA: TGTGCCTCTAAAGAGGGGGTTGCCTCTGGGGCCAACGTCCTGACTTTC.

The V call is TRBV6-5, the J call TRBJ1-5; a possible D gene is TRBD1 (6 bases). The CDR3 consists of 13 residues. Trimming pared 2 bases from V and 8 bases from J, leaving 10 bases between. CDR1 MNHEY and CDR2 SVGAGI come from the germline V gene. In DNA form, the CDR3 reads TGTGCCAGCAGTTACCAACAGGGCAAGCCCCAGCATTTT. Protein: CASSYQQGKPQHF.

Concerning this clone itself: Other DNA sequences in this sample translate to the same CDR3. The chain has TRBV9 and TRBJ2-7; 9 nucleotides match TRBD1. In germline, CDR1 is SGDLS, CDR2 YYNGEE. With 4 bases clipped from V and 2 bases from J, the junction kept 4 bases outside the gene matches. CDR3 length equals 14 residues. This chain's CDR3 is CASSPRDRAYEQYF. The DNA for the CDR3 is TGTGCCAGCAGCCCCCGGGACAGGGCCTACGAGCAGTACTTC.

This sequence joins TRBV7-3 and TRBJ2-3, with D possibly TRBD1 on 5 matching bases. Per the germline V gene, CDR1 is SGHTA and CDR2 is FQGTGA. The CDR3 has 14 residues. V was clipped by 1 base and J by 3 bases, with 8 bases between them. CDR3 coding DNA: TGTGCCAGCAGCTTAAACCAGGGAACAGATACGCAGTATTTT. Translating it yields CASSLNQGTDTQYF.

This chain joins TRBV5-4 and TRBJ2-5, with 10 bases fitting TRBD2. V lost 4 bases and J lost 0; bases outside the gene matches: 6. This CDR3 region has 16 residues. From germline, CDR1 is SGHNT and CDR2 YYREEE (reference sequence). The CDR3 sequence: CASSRSGGTYQETQYF. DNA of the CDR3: TGTGCCAGCAGCCGTAGCGGGGGGACGTACCAAGAGACCCAGTACTTC.

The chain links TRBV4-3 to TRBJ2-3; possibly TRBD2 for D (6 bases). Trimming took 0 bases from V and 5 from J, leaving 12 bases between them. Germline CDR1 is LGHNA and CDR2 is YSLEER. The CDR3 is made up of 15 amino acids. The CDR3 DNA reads TGCGCCAGCAGCCAAGATAGCGGAACGAGAGATACGCAGTATTTT. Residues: CASSQDSGTRDTQYF.

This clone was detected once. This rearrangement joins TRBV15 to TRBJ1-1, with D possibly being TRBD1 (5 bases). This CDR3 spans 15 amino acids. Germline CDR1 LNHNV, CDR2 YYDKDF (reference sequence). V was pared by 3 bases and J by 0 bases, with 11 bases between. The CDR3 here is CATSSLETVNTEAFF. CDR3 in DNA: TGTGCCACCAGCAGCCTAGAGACAGTGAACACTGAAGCTTTCTTT.

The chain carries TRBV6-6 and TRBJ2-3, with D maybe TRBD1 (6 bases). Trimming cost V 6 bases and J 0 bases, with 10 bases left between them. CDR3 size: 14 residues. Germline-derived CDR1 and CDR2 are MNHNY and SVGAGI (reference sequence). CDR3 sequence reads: CASSRGYSTDTQYF. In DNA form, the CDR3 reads TGTGCCAGCAGCAGGGGCTACAGCACAGATACGCAGTATTTT.